The clone carrying this T cell receptor beta chain was seen a few times. Its antigen is not known. This entry is derived from a study of CD8+ T cells in alopecia areata. Study-wide points: Between patients, shared TCR sequences were less clear than in mice. This was possibly due in part to HLA diversity in the patient population.

V lost 6 bases, J lost 10 bases, and 19 bases lay in between. The CDR3 has 14 residues. CDR1 and CDR2 (germline): SNHLY, FYNNEI. Extraction of RNA preceded its reverse transcription into cDNA, which served as the sequencing template. Measured with immunoSEQ multiplex PCR; TCRdb has only the in-frame clones, and not every one. This sample yields approximately 30,000 clones, of which less than 75% are seen a single time; more than 15% belongs to the top ten. The chain recombines TRBV2 with TRBJ2-4; D unresolved. Input material: NKG2D-high CD8+ T cells sorted from blood. The source is a human donor with alopecia areata. The CDR3 bases are TGTGCCAGCAGAGACTCCAACCTCGATACTATTCAGTACTTC. It codes for CASRDSNLDTIQYF.